This passage covers 27 T cell receptor beta chains from one sample sequenced in a study of OX40 agonist ivuxolimab in advanced cancers. The repertoire was sequenced with immunoSEQ multiplex PCR; TCRdb's copy has only in-frame clones and lacks some. The table shows about 100,000 clones, with approximately 90% occurring only once. The sequencing used CD4+ or CD8+ T cells sorted from blood, collected in a trial of the OX40 agonist ivuxolimab. Receptors were obtained from an adult with an advanced solid tumor such as melanoma, head and neck, liver or kidney cancer.

The rearrangement joins TRBV7-2 to TRBJ2-5; possibly TRBD1 or TRBD2 for D (5 bases each). Trimming cost V 3 bases and J 5 bases, with 13 bases left between them. The CDR3 extends over 14 amino acids. Germline-derived CDR1 and CDR2 are SGHTA and FQGNSA. The CDR3 loop reads CASSFGDPGETQYF. The CDR3 nucleotides are TGTGCCAGCAGCTTCGGGGACCCAGGGGAGACCCAGTACTTC. Using reference TRBV7-2 and TRBJ2-5 for the parts outside the CDR3, the full variable domain is GAGVSQSPSNKVTEKGKDVELRCDPISGHTALYWYRQSLGQGLEFLIYFQGNSAPDKSGLPSDRFSAERTGGSVSTLTIQRTQQEDSAVYLCASSFGDPGETQYFGPGTRLLVL.

The V gene is TRBV2, the J gene TRBJ2-7, with D perhaps being TRBD1 or TRBD2 (5 bases each). Germline assignment: CDR1 SNHLY and CDR2 FYNNEI. Trimming stripped 7 bases from V and 3 bases from J, with 13 bases between. The CDR3 consists of 13 residues. The CDR3 coding sequence is TGTGCCAGCACCCGAGGGACCGACTACGAGCAGTACTTC. It specifies CASTRGTDYEQYF.

The table lists this clone with a few counts. The V gene is TRBV6-1, the J gene TRBJ1-2; the D gene is possibly TRBD1 (5 bases). The CDR3 is 13 amino acids. The germline V and J ends were trimmed by 1 base and 8 bases, with 11 bases remaining between them. Germline lookup yields CDR1 MNHNS and CDR2 SASEGT. CDR3 sequence: CASSEGGGEGYTF. For the CDR3, the DNA is TGTGCCAGCAGTGAAGGTGGGGGAGAAGGCTACACCTTC.

The chain links TRBV5-1 to TRBJ1-1; 9 bases line up with TRBD1. V shed 3 bases, J shed 4 bases, and the junction held 13 bases outside the gene matches. Germline CDR1 reads SGHRS; CDR2 reads YFSETQ. The CDR3 loop spans 17 amino acids. The CDR3 DNA reads as TGCGCCAGCAGCTGGGCTGGCAGGGGACAGGGAGGCACTGAAGCTTTCTTT. Amino acid sequence: CASSWAGRGQGGTEAFF.

This chain's CDR3 is CASSTRGLVRSDTQYF. The CDR3 region has the DNA TGTGCCAGCAGCACCCGGGGACTAGTGAGGAGTGATACGCAGTATTTT. The chain carries TRBV7-2 and TRBJ2-3, with 8 bases identical to TRBD2. Germline CDR1 reads SGHTA; CDR2 reads FQGNSA. The V and J ends lost 5 bases and 6 bases, in that order; junction bases with no gene match: 13. CDR3 size: 16 residues.

The rearrangement joins TRBV5-1 to TRBJ2-3; weak D call: TRBD2 (5 bases). Germline CDR1 SGHRS, CDR2 YFSETQ. This CDR3 region has 14 residues. V dropped 0 bases and J dropped 5 bases, with 10 bases sitting between them. This CDR3 is CASSLASGGDTQYF. CDR3 bases: TGCGCCAGCAGCTTGGCCAGTGGAGGAGATACGCAGTATTTT.

The chain combines TRBV28 with TRBJ1-5; 8 nucleotides agree with TRBD1. The CDR3 is 12 amino acids. Trimming removed 10 bases from V and 9 bases from J; junction bases left unmatched: 8. The germline gives CDR1 MDHEN, CDR2 SYDVKM. The CDR3 nucleotides are TGTGCCACCACCACAGGGGGACGGCCCCAGCATTTT. Amino acids: CATTTGGRPQHF. The whole variable domain, filled in from reference TRBV28 and TRBJ1-5, reads DVKVTQSSRYLVKRTGEKVFLECVQDMDHENMFWYRQDPGLGLRLIYFSYDVKMKEKGDIPEGYSVSREKKERFSLILESASTNQTSMYLCATTTGGRPQHFGDGTRLSIL.

The chain uses TRBV7-3 and TRBJ2-1, with TRBD2 matching 13 bases. The CDR3 runs to 16 residues. J lost 8 bases, V lost 5 bases, and 9 bases had no gene match. CDR1 SGHTA and CDR2 FQGTGA come from the germline V gene. DNA for the CDR3: TGTGCCAGCAGCCTTCGCAGGACTAGCGGGAGTGATGAGCAGTTCTTC. This encodes CASSLRRTSGSDEQFF.

The V gene is TRBV29-1, the J gene TRBJ2-1; D is ambiguous. CDR1 is SQVTM, CDR2 ANQGSEA, per germline. The CDR3 sequence is 15 residues long. V was pared by 3 bases and J by 0 bases, with 12 bases between. The CDR3 bases are TGCAGCGTTGAGGGTAGCCTTAGCTCCTACAATGAGCAGTTCTTC. This encodes CSVEGSLSSYNEQFF.

The rearrangement links TRBV28 to TRBJ2-3; 8 nucleotides match TRBD2. Trimming cost V 6 bases and J 9 bases; bases outside gene matches: 5. The CDR3 consists of 12 residues. Germline loops: CDR1 MDHEN, CDR2 SYDVKM. The CDR3 coding sequence is TGTGCCAGCAGCTCGAGCGGGAGCACGCAGTATTTT. Its protein product is CASSSSGSTQYF.

V is TRBV21-1 and J is TRBJ1-3. TRBV21-1 is a listed pseudogene. The CDR3 is made up of 17 amino acids. The CDR3 nucleotides read TGTGCCAGCAGCAAATTAAACCGCAAGGGAGGCCGAAACACCATATATTTT. Its translation is CASSKLNRKGGRNTIYF.

This sequence joins TRBV10-2 and TRBJ2-7, with 8 positions matching TRBD2. Germline V lookup: CDR1 WSHSY, CDR2 SAAADI. V was clipped by 5 bases and J by 3 bases; unmatched bases: 9. The CDR3 covers 15 residues. CDR3 sequence: CASSSSGDGVYEQYF. CDR3 DNA sequence: TGCGCCAGCAGTAGTAGCGGGGATGGGGTCTACGAGCAGTACTTC.

The CDR3 loop is CASSPGQLYGYTF. The CDR3 coding sequence is TGTGCCAGCTCACCAGGGCAGCTCTATGGCTACACCTTC. The chain carries TRBV18 and TRBJ1-2; D is unresolved. Germline assignment: CDR1 KGHSH and CDR2 LQKENI. V lost 2 bases and J lost 4, with 8 bases in between. This CDR3 is built from 13 residues.

This chain uses TRBV7-9 with TRBJ2-1; D may be TRBD1 (6 bases). The CDR3 has 15 amino acids. In germline, CDR1 is SEHNR, CDR2 FQNEAQ (reference sequence). Trimming cost V 7 bases and J 2 bases, with 15 bases left between them. CDR3 bases: TGTGCCAGCAACGCCCCCGGGACAACCTACAATGAGCAGTTCTTC. As protein: CASNAPGTTYNEQFF.

The chain is built from TRBV15 and TRBJ2-1, with D perhaps TRBD1 (6 bases). Trimming removed 2 bases at V and 3 bases at J, with 11 bases between. The germline gives CDR1 LNHNV, CDR2 YYDKDF (reference sequence). This CDR3 contains 15 residues. The CDR3 loop is CATSRSRDNYNEQFF. CDR3 DNA sequence: TGTGCCACCAGCAGAAGTCGGGACAACTACAATGAGCAGTTCTTC.

The chain recombines TRBV5-7 with TRBJ2-7, with 9 nucleotides matching TRBD1. TRBV5-7 is recorded as an ORF, its role being uncertain. The CDR3 length is 14 residues. V shed 4 bases and J 2 bases; nucleotides not matched to a gene: 4. The CDR3 loop reads CASSTGQGPYEQYF. The CDR3 nucleotides are TGTGCCAGCAGCACGGGACAGGGACCCTACGAGCAGTACTTC.

The rearrangement joins TRBV7-2 to TRBJ2-7; TRBD2 aligns across 7 bases. V lost 5 bases to trimming and J lost 2 bases; unmatched junction nucleotides: 9. The germline V gene encodes CDR1 SGHTA and CDR2 FQGNSA. The CDR3 extends over 15 amino acids. The CDR3 loop is CASSPGLESAYEQYF. CDR3 DNA sequence: TGTGCCAGCAGCCCAGGACTAGAGTCGGCCTACGAGCAGTACTTC.

The CDR3: CASSPDGDNEQFF. The CDR3 nucleotides are TGTGCCAGCAGCCCCGACGGAGACAATGAGCAGTTCTTC. V usage is TRBV7-9 and J usage is TRBJ2-1; D is ambiguous. V lost 5 bases and J lost 5, with 10 bases in between. Germline CDR1 reads SEHNR; CDR2 reads FQNEAQ (reference sequence). The CDR3 runs 13 residues.

The chain combines TRBV7-8 with TRBJ1-3; 9 nucleotides match TRBD1. The CDR3 runs to 19 residues. Trimming at V came to 5 bases and at J to 0 bases, leaving 14 bases not matched to a gene. Germline V gene lookup returns CDR1 SGHVS and CDR2 FQNEAQ. The CDR3 sequence is CASSQGQGNFLSSGNTIYF. Written as DNA, the CDR3 is TGTGCCAGCAGCCAAGGACAGGGGAACTTTCTTTCCTCTGGAAACACCATATATTTT.

This clone has just one count. The chain recombines TRBV5-5 with TRBJ2-7; 7 positions match TRBD2. J lost 6 bases, V lost 5 bases, and 11 bases had no gene match. Germline assignment: CDR1 SGHKS and CDR2 YYEKEE (reference sequence). The CDR3 runs 14 residues. CDR3 in amino acids: CASRSLAARGEQYF. The CDR3 DNA is TGTGCCAGCAGAAGTCTAGCGGCCCGAGGCGAGCAGTACTTC.

The V and J genes are TRBV18 and TRBJ2-7; D call uncertain. The end of the DNA aligns better with TRBJ2-5, so the J call may be wrong. The CDR3 covers 15 residues. Germline assignment: CDR1 KGHSH and CDR2 LQKENI. CDR3 loop: CASSPGKYDVETQYF. CDR3 coding DNA: TGTGCCAGCTCACCTGGGAAATATGATGTCGAGACCCAGTACTTC.

The chain uses TRBV11-2 and TRBJ1-5, with D possibly being TRBD1 (5 bases). The CDR3 spans 15 residues. CDR1 and CDR2 from the germline V gene are SGHAT and FQNNGV. V was trimmed by 0 bases and J by 1 base, leaving 7 bases between them. The CDR3 region is CASSLEGLSNQPQHF. As DNA, the CDR3 is TGTGCCAGCAGCTTAGAGGGACTCAGCAATCAGCCCCAGCATTTT. The complete variable domain, with remaining parts taken from reference TRBV11-2 and TRBJ1-5, reads EAGVAQSPRYKIIEKRQSVAFWCNPISGHATLYWYQQILGQGPKLLIQFQNNGVVDDSQLPKDRFSAERLKGVDSTLKIQPAKLEDSAVYLCASSLEGLSNQPQHFGDGTRLSIL.

The chain combines TRBV7-2 with TRBJ1-1; no reliable D call. Germline V gene data show CDR1 as SGHTA and CDR2 as FQGNSA. Trimming left V 2 bases short and J 5 bases short, with 12 bases between. CDR3 length: 14 amino acids. DNA for the CDR3: TGTGCCAGCAGCTTATACCAACAAGGGACTGAAGCTTTCTTT. Translated, it gives CASSLYQQGTEAFF.

The rearrangement links TRBV5-1 to TRBJ1-4; maybe TRBD1 (5 bases). V lost 0 bases and J 7 bases, leaving 13 bases between the germline ends. The germline gives CDR1 SGHRS, CDR2 YFSETQ. The CDR3 spans 15 residues. The CDR3 sequence: CASSLDRGDSEKLFF. In nucleotides, the CDR3 is TGCGCCAGCAGCTTGGATCGGGGTGACAGTGAAAAACTGTTTTTT.

This chain connects TRBV7-8 to TRBJ1-5, with no clear D. CDR1 is SGHVS and CDR2 is FQNEAQ in the germline V gene. This CDR3 spans 16 amino acids. V was shortened by 2 bases and J by 1 base, with 12 bases between the two germline ends. Here the CDR3 reads CASSLSGRNSNQPQHF. The CDR3 coding sequence is TGTGCCAGCAGCTTAAGTGGACGGAACAGCAATCAGCCCCAGCATTTT. Together with reference TRBV7-8 and TRBJ1-5, the CDR3 gives the full variable domain: GAGVSQSPRYKVAKRGQDVALRCDPISGHVSLFWYQQALGQGPEFLTYFQNEAQLDKSGLPSDRFFAERPEGSVSTLKIQRTQQEDSAVYLCASSLSGRNSNQPQHFGDGTRLSIL.

CDR3 sequence (DNA): TGCGCCAGCAATCCGGGGACAGCGAACACTGAAGCTTTCTTT. It translates to CASNPGTANTEAFF. This rearrangement joins TRBV4-3 to TRBJ1-1; TRBD1 matches at 7 bases. Germline values: CDR1 LGHNA, CDR2 YSLEER. This CDR3 is 14 amino acids long. V shed 7 bases, J shed 1 base, and the junction held 6 bases outside the gene matches.

This clone was seen once. This sequence joins TRBV18 and TRBJ2-1, with a possible D match to TRBD2 (5 bases). V was pared by 6 bases and J by 4 bases, with 13 bases between. From germline, CDR1 is KGHSH and CDR2 LQKENI. This CDR3 contains 14 residues. CDR3 coding DNA: TGTGCCAGCTCCTCGTCAGGAGGATACAATGAGCAGTTCTTC. It yields the protein CASSSSGGYNEQFF.